Listed below are T cell receptor beta chains from one sample, sequenced in a study of shared clonotypes between healthy human individuals. The data were produced by immunoSEQ multiplex PCR, yet TCRdb's version contains in-frame clones alone and is incomplete. The profile covers over a million clones, with 95% to 99% appearing a single time and about 0.45% taken by the ten largest. The source material was naive CD4+ T cells sorted from blood. The source of these receptors is a man under 40 in good health. Each CDR3 is given with its conserved first and last residue. A D gene is named only where the DNA matches it firmly. The size entry is marked missing in some rows and otherwise reads once, few, many or a size class.

>TRBD1|NA|TRBJ2-7|TRBV27
CASSLYPGQGVEQYF
TGTGCCAGCAGTTTATATCCGGGACAGGGGGTTGAGCAGTACTTC
>TRBD1|NA|TRBJ2-6|TRBV5-4
CASSQDRVGTNVLTF
TGTGCCAGCAGCCAGGACAGGGTGGGTACCAACGTCCTGACTTTC
>TRBD2|NA|TRBJ2-1|TRBV4-2
CASSQPRWTSGYNEQFF
TGTGCCAGCAGCCAACCTAGGTGGACTAGCGGGTACAATGAGCAGTTCTTC
>TRBD1|NA|TRBJ2-5|TRBV5-4
CASSPPGQYQETQYF
TGTGCCAGCAGTCCCCCGGGACAGTACCAAGAGACCCAGTACTTC
>NA|NA|TRBJ2-1|TRBV19
CASSIPGRSYNEQFF
TGTGCCAGTAGTATTCCGGGGAGGTCCTACAATGAGCAGTTCTTC
>TRBD1|NA|TRBJ1-2|TRBV5-1
CASSTGQGGNYGYTF
TGCGCCAGCAGCACAGGACAGGGTGGTAACTATGGCTACACCTTC
>NA|NA|TRBJ1-3|TRBV7-2
CASSLATGSGNTIYF
TGTGCCAGCAGCTTAGCCACAGGCTCTGGAAACACCATATATTTT
>TRBD1|once|TRBJ1-1|TRBV7-2
CASSRRPGQGTGTEAFF
TGTGCCAGCAGCCGCCGACCGGGACAGGGGACGGGGACTGAAGCTTTCTTT
>TRBD2|NA|TRBJ2-1|TRBV6-6
CASRELAGQFF
TGTGCCAGCAGGGAATTAGCGGGGCAGTTCTTC
>NA|NA|TRBJ2-7|TRBV5-1
CASSSQSYEQYF
TGCGCCAGCAGCTCTCAATCCTACGAGCAGTACTTC
>TRBD1|NA|TRBJ2-2|TRBV10-3
CAIRVGGGRNTGELFF
TGTGCCATCAGGGTAGGGGGCGGAAGGAACACCGGGGAGCTGTTTTTT
>NA|NA|TRBJ1-5|TRBV4-1
CASSQAGVVGQPQHF
TGCGCCAGCAGCCAAGCCGGGGTCGTCGGTCAGCCCCAGCATTTT
>NA|NA|TRBJ1-4|TRBV10-1
CASSIPCQGNEKLFF
TGCGCCAGCTCAATCCCTTGCCAAGGTAATGAAAAACTGTTTTTT
>TRBD2|NA|TRBJ2-7|TRBV2
CASSHNRGGRPYEQYF
TGTGCCAGCAGTCACAATCGGGGGGGGCGACCCTACGAGCAGTACTTC
>NA|NA|TRBJ1-2|TRBV28
CASSPQRGYTF
TGTGCCAGCAGTCCTCAACGTGGCTACACCTTC
>TRBD1|once|TRBJ1-4|TRBV2
CASSGDRVYEKLFF
TGTGCCAGCAGCGGGGACAGGGTGTATGAAAAACTGTTTTTT
>NA|once|TRBJ1-1|TRBV28
CATRTDEAFF
TGTGCCACCAGAACCGATGAAGCTTTCTTT
>NA|NA|TRBJ1-2|TRBV28
CASSEGRFVYGYTF
TGTGCCAGCAGTGAAGGACGTTTTGTCTATGGCTACACCTTC
>NA|once|TRBJ1-1|TRBV7-6
CASSLLWGQNTEAFF
TGTGCCAGCAGCTTATTGTGGGGGCAGAACACTGAAGCTTTCTTT
>NA|NA|TRBJ1-2|TRBV5-5
CASSRGGKLGYTF
TGTGCCAGCAGCCGCGGGGGCAAGTTGGGCTACACCTTC
>NA|NA|TRBJ1-2|TRBV5-1
CASSLAQGSYGYTF
TGCGCCAGCAGCTTGGCCCAGGGGAGCTATGGCTACACCTTC
>NA|once|TRBJ1-5|TRBV10-3
CAISAGMEPQHF
TGTGCCATCAGCGCAGGGATGGAGCCCCAGCATTTT
>TRBD1|once|TRBJ2-3|TRBV5-1
CASSSTTGTTDTQYF
TGCGCCAGCAGCTCCACGACAGGGACCACAGATACGCAGTATTTT
>TRBD1|NA|TRBJ2-3|TRBV10-2
CASSTSSQGGTDTQYF
TGCGCCAGCTCCACCTCCTCACAGGGGGGCACAGATACGCAGTATTTT
>TRBD2|NA|TRBJ2-1|TRBV15
CATSRDLAGGRHNEQFF
TGTGCCACCAGCAGAGATCTTGCGGGAGGGCGTCACAATGAGCAGTTCTTC
>TRBD1|NA|TRBJ1-2|TRBV28
CASSHPGQGILVYGYTF
TGTGCCAGCAGTCACCCGGGACAGGGCATTTTGGTTTATGGCTACACCTTC
>NA|NA|TRBJ2-7|TRBV4-1
CASTSSSYEQYF
TGCGCCAGCACGTCGAGCTCCTACGAGCAGTACTTC
>TRBD2|NA|TRBJ2-2|TRBV7-8
CASSPGTSGRADTGELFF
TGTGCCAGCAGCCCGGGGACTAGCGGGAGGGCCGACACCGGGGAGCTGTTTTTT